The 21 T cell receptor beta chains given below trace back to one sample, sequenced in a study of Ad26.COV2.S vaccination and SARS-CoV-2 variants. Data came from immunoSEQ multiplex PCR; TCRdb stores just in-frame clones and leaves some out. Of about 480,000 clones listed, roughly 85% are singletons. As to treatment: about 20 received Ad26.COV2.S at low or high dose, single or two shots; five or six received placebo; per-sample allocation not given. Collection of samples fell on day 63 after the first vaccine or placebo injection. The sample was peripheral blood, taken in a trial of Ad26.COV2.S vaccine versus placebo. The receptors were gathered from a person aged 18 to 65 who received the Ad26.COV2.S COVID-19 vaccine or a placebo.

V gene TRBV27 combines with J gene TRBJ1-4, with 7 bases matching TRBD1. The CDR3 is made up of 13 amino acids. V trimming: 6 bases; J trimming: 8 bases; junction bases outside the gene matches: 6. Germline V lookup: CDR1 MNHEY, CDR2 SMNVEV (reference sequence). The CDR3: CASRQGRAEKLFF. CDR3 DNA sequence: TGTGCCAGCAGACAGGGGAGGGCCGAAAAACTGTTTTTT.

CDR3 loop: CASSLSAGGGETQYF. The CDR3 coding sequence is TGCGCCAGCAGCTTGTCGGCAGGGGGCGGAGAGACCCAGTACTTC. This chain connects TRBV5-1 to TRBJ2-5; 8 positions match TRBD1. There are 15 residues in the CDR3. With V trimmed by 1 base and J by 4 bases, 6 bases remained unmatched. Germline CDR1 is SGHRS and CDR2 is YFSETQ.

The V and J genes are TRBV27 and TRBJ1-6; D remains ambiguous. The CDR3 is 15 residues long. Germline assignment: CDR1 MNHEY and CDR2 SMNVEV (reference sequence). Trimming took off 6 bases at V and 5 bases at J, with 14 bases between the two ends. CDR3 loop: CASRFDMRNNSPLHF. CDR3 DNA sequence: TGTGCCAGCAGATTCGACATGCGCAATAATTCACCCCTCCACTTT.

The chain joins TRBV3-1 (or the pseudogene TRBV3-2) to TRBJ1-1, with TRBD1 matching over 9 bases. The length of the CDR3 is 15 residues. The germline CDR1 and CDR2 sequences are LGHDT and YNNKEL (reference sequence). V gave up 6 bases and J gave up 4 bases; unmatched junction bases: 9. The CDR3: CASRQGAEGGTEAFF. CDR3 DNA: TGTGCCAGCAGACAGGGGGCAGAGGGTGGCACTGAAGCTTTCTTT.

The rearrangement uses TRBV18 and TRBJ1-4, with D possibly being TRBD1 (5 bases). Trimming took 2 bases from V and 8 from J, leaving 6 bases between them. The CDR3 sequence is 12 residues long. CDR1 is KGHSH and CDR2 is LQKENI in the germline V gene. This CDR3 is CASSPGAEKLFF. CDR3 in DNA: TGTGCCAGCTCACCAGGGGCCGAAAAACTGTTTTTT. Looking up the rest from reference TRBV18 and TRBJ1-4 gives the full variable domain: NAGVMQNPRHLVRRRGQEARLRCSPMKGHSHVYWYRQLPEEGLKFMVYLQKENIIDESGMPKERFSAEFPKEGPSILRIQQVVRGDSAAYFCASSPGAEKLFFGSGTQLSVL.

The V gene is TRBV27, the J gene TRBJ2-3; TRBD1 matches at 9 bases. V lost 2 bases to trimming and J lost 2 bases; unmatched junction nucleotides: 2. The CDR3 spans 15 residues. The V gene's germline CDR1 is MNHEY and CDR2 SMNVEV (reference sequence). CDR3 in amino acids: CASSLGQGFTDTQYF. The DNA of the CDR3 is TGTGCCAGCAGTTTAGGACAGGGGTTCACAGATACGCAGTATTTT.

The gene calls are TRBV5-8 and TRBJ1-4; TRBD1 might be the D (6 bases). Germline loops: CDR1 SGHTS, CDR2 YDEGEE. This CDR3 contains 15 residues. Trimming stripped 4 bases from V and 4 bases from J, with 14 bases between. The CDR3 spells CASSSSGQSNEKLFF. In DNA form, the CDR3 reads TGTGCCAGCAGCAGCTCAGGACAGAGTAATGAAAAACTGTTTTTT. The full variable domain, completed using reference TRBV5-8 and TRBJ1-4, is EAGVTQSPTHLIKTRGQQATLRCSPISGHTSVYWYQQALGLGLQFLLWYDEGEERNRGNFPPRFSGRQFPNYSSELNVNALELEDSALYLCASSSSGQSNEKLFFGSGTQLSVL.

This chain's CDR3 is CASSLGSTYEQYF. The CDR3 coding sequence is TGTGCCAGTAGTCTAGGGTCGACGTACGAGCAGTACTTC. The V call is TRBV19, the J call TRBJ2-7; D ambiguous. The CDR3 spans 13 residues. In germline, CDR1 is LNHDA, CDR2 SQIVND (reference sequence). V dropped 5 bases and J dropped 4 bases, with 12 bases sitting between them.

This rearrangement joins TRBV27 to TRBJ2-7, with D maybe TRBD2 (6 bases). CDR3 length equals 16 residues. Trimming pared 2 bases from V and 4 bases from J, leaving 18 bases between. Germline V gene sequence: CDR1 MNHEY, CDR2 SMNVEV (reference sequence). The CDR3, as DNA: TGTGCCAGCAGTTTAAACCCTGTGTCGGGGGTTTACGAGCAGTACTTC. Amino acids: CASSLNPVSGVYEQYF.

This clone was seen more than once but under ten times. This sequence joins TRBV7-9 and TRBJ1-6, with D perhaps matching TRBD1 (5 bases). There are 15 residues in the CDR3. Germline V gene sequence: CDR1 SEHNR, CDR2 FQNEAQ (reference sequence). The V and J ends lost 6 bases and 7 bases respectively, with 16 bases between them. CDR3 nucleotides: TGTGCCAGCAGTACCCTCGGGACTTTAAATTCACCCCTCCACTTT. Its translation is CASSTLGTLNSPLHF.

The V call is TRBV7-9, the J call TRBJ1-2; the D gene is possibly TRBD1 (6 bases). V was clipped by 5 bases and J by 7 bases, with 17 bases between them. This CDR3 spans 14 amino acids. Germline V lookup: CDR1 SEHNR, CDR2 FQNEAQ (reference sequence). CDR3 residues: CASSLAGESSGYTF. In DNA form, the CDR3 reads TGTGCCAGCAGCCTCGCAGGGGAGAGTAGTGGCTACACCTTC.

The rearrangement uses TRBV25-1 and TRBJ1-1; TRBD1 is a possible D gene (6 bases). Germline-derived CDR1 and CDR2 are MGHDK and SYGVNS. The CDR3 length is 18 residues. The V and J ends lost 3 bases and 2 bases respectively, with 22 bases between them. CDR3 in DNA: TGTGCCAGCAGTGAGAGGGGGGCCAGGGGCCAGAGAAACACTGAAGCTTTCTTT. Residues: CASSERGARGQRNTEAFF.

The rearrangement links TRBV7-8 to TRBJ1-4, with TRBD1 as a possible D gene (5 bases). The CDR3 length is 15 residues. Trimming left V 8 bases short and J 8 bases short, with 21 bases between. Germline CDR1 reads SGHVS; CDR2 reads FQNEAQ. The chain's CDR3 is CASSLFQGRQEKLFF. CDR3 nucleotide sequence: TGTGCCAGCTCTTTATTCCAGGGTAGACAAGAAAAACTGTTTTTT.

The chain uses TRBV7-8 and TRBJ2-1; TRBD2 agrees at 10 bases. CDR1 and CDR2 (germline): SGHVS, FQNEAQ. The CDR3 is 14 residues long. V lost 7 bases and J lost 7; bases outside the gene matches: 7. The CDR3, as DNA: TGTGCCAGCAAGGCGGGACTAGCGCAGAATGAGCAGTTCTTC. Translation: CASKAGLAQNEQFF.

The rearrangement joins TRBV5-1 to TRBJ1-4; D is uncertain. The germline V and J ends were trimmed by 3 bases and 7 bases, with 16 bases remaining between them. Germline loops: CDR1 SGHRS, CDR2 YFSETQ. CDR3 size: 15 residues. The DNA of the CDR3 is TGCGCCAGCAGCTATATGGGCACGGAGTTTGAAAAACTGTTTTTT. Translating gives CASSYMGTEFEKLFF.

This chain uses TRBV3-1 (or the pseudogene TRBV3-2) with TRBJ2-5; no definite D call. CDR3 size: 13 residues. Germline CDR1 and CDR2: LGHDT and YNNKEL (reference sequence). V lost 2 bases and J lost 1, with 5 bases in between. The CDR3 DNA reads TGTGCCAGCAGCCAAAAGTTCCAAGAGACCCAGTACTTC. The encoded protein is CASSQKFQETQYF.

The chain joins TRBV25-1 to TRBJ2-3, with a weak D call TRBD2 (5 bases). The germline V and J ends were trimmed by 1 base and 1 base, with 12 bases remaining between them. The CDR3 has 16 residues. Germline V gives CDR1 MGHDK, CDR2 SYGVNS. The CDR3, as DNA: TGTGCCAGCAGTGAATTGGAGGCCGGGCGCACAGATACGCAGTATTTT. Amino acids: CASSELEAGRTDTQYF.

The rearrangement links TRBV7-9 to TRBJ1-1; no clear D. The germline V gene has CDR1 SEHNR and CDR2 FQNEAQ (reference sequence). This CDR3 contains 13 residues. V was clipped by 3 bases and J by 3 bases, with 8 bases between them. DNA for the CDR3: TGTGCCAGCAGCTTTCTGCGGGACACTGAAGCTTTCTTT. Protein sequence: CASSFLRDTEAFF.

The V call is TRBV19, the J call TRBJ2-7; TRBD2 aligns across 10 bases. Looked up from germline, CDR1 is LNHDA and CDR2 is SQIVND (reference sequence). V lost 1 base and J lost 1; bases outside the gene matches: 10. The CDR3 sequence is 18 residues long. For the CDR3, the DNA is TGTGCCAGTAGTATAGTAGCTGGTGGAGCGGGAGGGTCCTACGAGCAGTACTTC. It encodes CASSIVAGGAGGSYEQYF. The full variable domain, with the rest looked up from reference TRBV19 and TRBJ2-7, is DGGITQSPKYLFRKEGQNVTLSCEQNLNHDAMYWYRQDPGQGLRLIYYSQIVNDFQKGDIAEGYSVSREKKESFPLTVTSAQKNPTAFYLCASSIVAGGAGGSYEQYFGPGTRLTVT.

V usage is TRBV29-1 and J usage is TRBJ1-3, with D perhaps matching TRBD1 (6 bases). This CDR3 is built from 13 residues. Deletions cut 2 bases from V and 9 bases from J, with 14 bases between. Germline V gives CDR1 SQVTM, CDR2 ANQGSEA. CDR3 DNA sequence: TGCAGCGTTGAAATCGGGGGGCAAGGCACCATATATTTT. Its translation is CSVEIGGQGTIYF. Using reference TRBV29-1 and TRBJ1-3 for the parts outside the CDR3, the full variable domain is SAVISQKPSRDICQRGTSLTIQCQVDSQVTMMFWYRQQPGQSLTLIATANQGSEATYESGFVIDKFPISRPNLTFSTLTVSNMSPEDSSIYLCSVEIGGQGTIYFGEGSWLTVV.

The V call is TRBV6-1, the J call TRBJ1-2; no reliable D call. The length of the CDR3 is 11 residues. The germline V gene encodes CDR1 MNHNS and CDR2 SASEGT. Trimming took off 3 bases at V and 7 bases at J, with 6 bases between the two ends. The CDR3 region is CASSDRSGYTF. The CDR3 coding sequence is TGTGCCAGCAGTGACAGGAGTGGCTACACCTTC.